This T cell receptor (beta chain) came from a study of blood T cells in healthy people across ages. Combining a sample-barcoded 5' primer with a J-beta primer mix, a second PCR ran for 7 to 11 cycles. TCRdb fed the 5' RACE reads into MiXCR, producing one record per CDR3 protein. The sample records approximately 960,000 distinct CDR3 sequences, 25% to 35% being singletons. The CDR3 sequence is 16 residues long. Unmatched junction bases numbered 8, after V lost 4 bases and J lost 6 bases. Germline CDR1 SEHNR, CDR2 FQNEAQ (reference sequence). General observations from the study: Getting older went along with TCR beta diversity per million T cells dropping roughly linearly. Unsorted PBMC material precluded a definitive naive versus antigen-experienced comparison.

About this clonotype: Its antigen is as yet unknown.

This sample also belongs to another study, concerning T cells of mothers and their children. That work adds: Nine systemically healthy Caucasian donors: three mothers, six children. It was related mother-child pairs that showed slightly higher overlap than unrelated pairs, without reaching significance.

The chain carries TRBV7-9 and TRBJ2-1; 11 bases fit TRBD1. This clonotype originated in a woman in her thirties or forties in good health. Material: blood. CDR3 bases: TGTGCCAGCAGCTCCGGGACAGGGGGAAAAGGCAATGAGCAGTTCTTC. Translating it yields CASSSGTGGKGNEQFF.